These T cell receptor beta chains were read from a single sample in a study of beta chain features in type 1 diabetes. Using immunoSEQ multiplex PCR, the repertoire was profiled, and TCRdb retains in-frame clones only, with some absent. Among around 21,000 clones, approximately 50% were seen once, and the ten largest hold about 0.45%. Specimen: stem cell memory CD4+ T cells from blood. These receptors were obtained from a man aged 18 to 29 in good health. CDR3s include the opening cysteine and the closing phenylalanine or tryptophan. The order of the fields is CDR3 DNA, CDR3 protein, D gene, clone size, J gene, V gene. D genes are given only for firm matches. Size tells how often a clone was seen (once, few, many) or the class of an expanded clone, and some rows leave it out.

CDR3 DNA: TGTGCCAGCAGCGGACCGGGACAGGATAATACGCAGTATTTT; CDR3 protein: CASSGPGQDNTQYF; D gene: TRBD1; clone size: .; J gene: TRBJ2-3; V gene: TRBV9
CDR3 DNA: TGCGCCAGCAGCCAAGATCTCCTAGCAGTAGCCAAAAACATTCAGTACTTC; CDR3 protein: CASSQDLLAVAKNIQYF; D gene: .; clone size: .; J gene: TRBJ2-4; V gene: TRBV4-3
CDR3 DNA: TGTGCCAGCAGGCGAGTAGCGGGAAGGGAGCAGTTCTTC; CDR3 protein: CASRRVAGREQFF; D gene: TRBD2; clone size: .; J gene: TRBJ2-1; V gene: TRBV28
CDR3 DNA: TGTGCCAGCAGCTTTTTCCGAGTCTGTCAGCCCCAGCATTTT; CDR3 protein: CASSFFRVCQPQHF; D gene: .; clone size: .; J gene: TRBJ1-5; V gene: TRBV7-2
CDR3 DNA: TGTGCCAGCACCCCAATGACTAGCGGGAGATCCTACAATGAGCAGTTCTTC; CDR3 protein: CASTPMTSGRSYNEQFF; D gene: TRBD2; clone size: .; J gene: TRBJ2-1; V gene: TRBV18
CDR3 DNA: TGTGCCAGTAGGATGGGACAGGGGGTAATATATGAGCAGTTCTTC; CDR3 protein: CASRMGQGVIYEQFF; D gene: TRBD1; clone size: .; J gene: TRBJ2-1; V gene: TRBV19
CDR3 DNA: TGTGCCTGGAGTGCAGCGACTGAGCAGTTCTTC; CDR3 protein: CAWSAATEQFF; D gene: .; clone size: few; J gene: TRBJ2-1; V gene: TRBV30
CDR3 DNA: TGTGCCAGCGTAGGGGGCAGCAATCAGCCCCAGCATTTT; CDR3 protein: CASVGGSNQPQHF; D gene: TRBD1; clone size: .; J gene: TRBJ1-5; V gene: TRBV6-1
CDR3 DNA: TGTGCCAGCAGCCCAGGGGGCCAGGACTATGGCTACACCTTC; CDR3 protein: CASSPGGQDYGYTF; D gene: TRBD1; clone size: .; J gene: TRBJ1-2; V gene: TRBV7-2
CDR3 DNA: TGTGCCAGCAGCTTACGGCTCGGGAGTGGCGGGGAGCTGTTTTTT; CDR3 protein: CASSLRLGSGGELFF; D gene: .; clone size: .; J gene: TRBJ2-2; V gene: TRBV7-2
CDR3 DNA: TGTGCCAGCAGTCCTCATCGACAGGGCGATCAGCCCCAGCATTTT; CDR3 protein: CASSPHRQGDQPQHF; D gene: TRBD1; clone size: .; J gene: TRBJ1-5; V gene: TRBV28
CDR3 DNA: TGTGCCAGCAGCACGACTAGCGGTTACAATGAGCAGTTCTTC; CDR3 protein: CASSTTSGYNEQFF; D gene: TRBD2; clone size: .; J gene: TRBJ2-1; V gene: TRBV7-2